This T cell receptor beta chain is drawn from a study of CD8 T cells in ankylosing spondylitis. Comments on this clonotype: Germline is not matched at one junction end, which may reflect a read error.

TCRdb re-called the 5' RACE reads through MiXCR, storing one row per CDR3 protein. The sample holds around 250,000 distinct CDR3 sequences, roughly 32% seen once. Germline CDR1 is LGHNA and CDR2 is YNFKEQ. CDR3 length: 22 residues. What was sequenced was blood, either unsorted or a sorted T cell fraction (not recorded which). The chain uses TRBV4-2 and TRBJ2-4, with a tentative D call TRBD1 (8 bases). This TCR was sampled from a male donor with ankylosing spondylitis or in good health (not recorded which). CDR3: CASSPSIMTGEIPRLAKNSQYF. Here the CDR3 DNA reads TGTGCCAGCAGCCCGTCCATCATGACAGGGGAAATCCCCAGACTAGCCAAAAACAGTCAGTACTTC.